Listed here is a single T cell receptor (beta chain). cDNA came from about 0.5 to 1 ug RNA primed by random hexamers. TCRdb analysed the immunoSEQ multiplex PCR reads with MiXCR anew, one entry per CDR3 protein. The sample contains approximately 57,000 distinct CDR3 sequences, 95% of which appear only once. Between the trimmed V and J ends, which lost 0 bases and 3 bases, there was a span of 15 bases. The CDR3 covers 16 residues. Germline CDR1 reads SGDLS; CDR2 reads YYNGEE. The source of the sample is a study of CD8 T cells in Susac syndrome. Study summary: Susac syndrome patients were untreated, on corticosteroids with some adding intravenous immunoglobulin, or on intravenous immunoglobulin only.

Specimen: CD8+ T cells from PBMCs. The source is a human donor with Susac syndrome. V and J are TRBV9 and TRBJ2-5, with D uncertain. This chain's CDR3 is CASSVEGSFLEETQYF. CDR3 DNA sequence: TGTGCCAGCAGCGTAGAGGGCAGCTTTTTAGAAGAGACCCAGTACTTC. The entire variable domain, with the rest obtained from reference TRBV9 and TRBJ2-5, is as follows: DSGVTQTPKHLITATGQRVTLRCSPRSGDLSVYWYQQSLDQGLQFLIQYYNGEERAKGNILERFSAQQFPDLHSELNLSSLELGDSALYFCASSVEGSFLEETQYFGPGTRLLVL.